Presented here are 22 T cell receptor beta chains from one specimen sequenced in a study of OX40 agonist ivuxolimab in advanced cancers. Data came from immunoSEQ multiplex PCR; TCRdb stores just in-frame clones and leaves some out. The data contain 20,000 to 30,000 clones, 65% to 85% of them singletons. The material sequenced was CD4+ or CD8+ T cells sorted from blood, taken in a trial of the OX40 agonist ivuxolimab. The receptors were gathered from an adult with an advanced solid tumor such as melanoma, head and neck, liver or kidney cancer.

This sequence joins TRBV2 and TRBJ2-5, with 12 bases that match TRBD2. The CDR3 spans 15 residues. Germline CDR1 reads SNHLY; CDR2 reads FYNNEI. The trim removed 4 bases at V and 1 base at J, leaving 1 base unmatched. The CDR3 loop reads CASSVLAGGQETQYF. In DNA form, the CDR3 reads TGTGCCAGCAGTGTACTAGCGGGGGGCCAAGAGACCCAGTACTTC.

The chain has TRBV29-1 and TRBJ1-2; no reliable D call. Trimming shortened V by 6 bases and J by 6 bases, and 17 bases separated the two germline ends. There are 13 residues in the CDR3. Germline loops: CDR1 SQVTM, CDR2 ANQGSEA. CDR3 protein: CSVPVQGPNGYTF. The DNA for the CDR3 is TGCAGCGTCCCGGTACAAGGGCCAAATGGCTACACCTTC. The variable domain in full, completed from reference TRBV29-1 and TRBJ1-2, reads SAVISQKPSRDICQRGTSLTIQCQVDSQVTMMFWYRQQPGQSLTLIATANQGSEATYESGFVIDKFPISRPNLTFSTLTVSNMSPEDSSIYLCSVPVQGPNGYTFGSGTRLTVV.

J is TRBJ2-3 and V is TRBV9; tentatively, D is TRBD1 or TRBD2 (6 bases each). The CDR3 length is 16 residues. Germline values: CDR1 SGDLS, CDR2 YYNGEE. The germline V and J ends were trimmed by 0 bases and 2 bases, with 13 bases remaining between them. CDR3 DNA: TGTGCCAGCAGCGTAGAGGTCGGGGGCGTCACAGATACGCAGTATTTT. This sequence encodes CASSVEVGGVTDTQYF.

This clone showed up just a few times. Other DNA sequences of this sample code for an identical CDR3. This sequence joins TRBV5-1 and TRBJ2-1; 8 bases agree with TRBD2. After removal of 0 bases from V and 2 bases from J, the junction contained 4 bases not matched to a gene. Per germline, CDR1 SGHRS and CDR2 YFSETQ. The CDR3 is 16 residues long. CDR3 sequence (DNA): TGCGCCAGCAGCTTGGCCGCGGGAGGACCCTACAATGAGCAGTTCTTC. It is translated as CASSLAAGGPYNEQFF.

CDR3 nucleotide sequence: TGTGCCAGCAGCCTAGTGACAGATAGCTCTGGAAACACCATATATTTT. Translating it yields CASSLVTDSSGNTIYF. The rearrangement joins TRBV7-9 to TRBJ1-3; possibly TRBD1 for D (5 bases). Germline V lookup: CDR1 SEHNR, CDR2 FQNEAQ (reference sequence). The V end was cut by 5 bases, the J end by 0 bases, with 14 bases between. This CDR3 is built from 16 residues.

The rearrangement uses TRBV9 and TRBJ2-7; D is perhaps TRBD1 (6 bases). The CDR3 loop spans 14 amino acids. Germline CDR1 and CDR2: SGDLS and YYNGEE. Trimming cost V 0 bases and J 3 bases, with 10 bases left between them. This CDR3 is CASSVGGRGYEQYF. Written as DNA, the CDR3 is TGTGCCAGCAGCGTAGGGGGCAGGGGCTACGAGCAGTACTTC.

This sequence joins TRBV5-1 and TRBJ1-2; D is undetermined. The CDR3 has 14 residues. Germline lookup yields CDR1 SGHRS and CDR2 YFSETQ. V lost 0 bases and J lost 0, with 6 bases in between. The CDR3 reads CASSLAVANYGYTF. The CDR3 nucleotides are TGCGCCAGCAGCTTGGCGGTAGCTAACTATGGCTACACCTTC.

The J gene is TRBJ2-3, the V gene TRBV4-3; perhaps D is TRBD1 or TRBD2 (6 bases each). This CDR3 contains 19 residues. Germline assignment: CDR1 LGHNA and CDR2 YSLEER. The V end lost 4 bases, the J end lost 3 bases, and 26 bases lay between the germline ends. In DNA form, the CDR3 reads TGCGCCAGCAGCCCACAATGGGCTCGGACAGTTGGAGGGACAGATACGCAGTATTTT. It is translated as CASSPQWARTVGGTDTQYF.

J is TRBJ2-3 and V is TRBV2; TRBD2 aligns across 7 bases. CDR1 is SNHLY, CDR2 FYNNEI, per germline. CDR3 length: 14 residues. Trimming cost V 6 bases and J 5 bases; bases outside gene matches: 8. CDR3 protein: CASRERGGRDTQYF. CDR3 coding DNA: TGTGCCAGCAGAGAGCGGGGTGGAAGAGATACGCAGTATTTT.

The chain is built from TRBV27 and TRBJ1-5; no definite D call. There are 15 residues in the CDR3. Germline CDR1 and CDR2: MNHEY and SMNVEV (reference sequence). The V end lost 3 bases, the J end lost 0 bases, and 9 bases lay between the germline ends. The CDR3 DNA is TGTGCCAGCAGTTTGACTGCGGCTAGCAATCAGCCCCAGCATTTT. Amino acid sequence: CASSLTAASNQPQHF.

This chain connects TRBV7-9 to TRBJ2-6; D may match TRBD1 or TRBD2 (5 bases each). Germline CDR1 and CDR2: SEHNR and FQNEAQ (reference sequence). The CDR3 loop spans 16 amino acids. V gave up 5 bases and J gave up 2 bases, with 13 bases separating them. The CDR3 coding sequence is TGTGCCAGCAGCCCACCGAGGGGAGCTGGGGCCAACGTCCTGACTTTC. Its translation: CASSPPRGAGANVLTF.

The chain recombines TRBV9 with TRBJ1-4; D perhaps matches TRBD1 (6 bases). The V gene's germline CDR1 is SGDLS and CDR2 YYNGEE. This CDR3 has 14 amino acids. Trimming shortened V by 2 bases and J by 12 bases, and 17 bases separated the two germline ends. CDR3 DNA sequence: TGTGCCAGCAGCGTTCACAAACAGGGTGGGGAACTGTTTTTT. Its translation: CASSVHKQGGELFF.

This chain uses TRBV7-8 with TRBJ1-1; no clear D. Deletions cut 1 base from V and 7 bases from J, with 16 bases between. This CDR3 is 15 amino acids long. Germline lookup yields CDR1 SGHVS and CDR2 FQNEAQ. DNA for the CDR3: TGTGCCAGCAGCTTAGAGCTGTTACCGGGTTATGAAGCTTTCTTT. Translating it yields CASSLELLPGYEAFF.

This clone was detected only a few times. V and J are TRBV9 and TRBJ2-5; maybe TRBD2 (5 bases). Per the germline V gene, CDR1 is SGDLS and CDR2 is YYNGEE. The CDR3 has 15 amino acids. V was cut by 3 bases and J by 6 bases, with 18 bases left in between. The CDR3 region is CASSAPVEGGKTQYF. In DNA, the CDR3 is TGTGCCAGCAGCGCCCCGGTTGAGGGTGGAAAGACCCAGTACTTC.

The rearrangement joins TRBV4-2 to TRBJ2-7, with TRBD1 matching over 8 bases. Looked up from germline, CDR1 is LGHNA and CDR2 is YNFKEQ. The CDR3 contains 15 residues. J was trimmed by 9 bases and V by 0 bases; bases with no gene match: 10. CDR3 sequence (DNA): TGTGCCAGCAGCCAAGATGGTGGGGGACAGGTCATGCAGTACTTC. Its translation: CASSQDGGGQVMQYF.

The CDR3 nucleotides are TGTGCCAGTAGTCCCCGGCTAGCAACTAGCACAGATACGCAGTATTTT. It is translated as CASSPRLATSTDTQYF. The chain is built from TRBV19 and TRBJ2-3; maybe TRBD2 (5 bases). Per germline, CDR1 LNHDA and CDR2 SQIVND (reference sequence). The CDR3 consists of 16 residues. Trimming took 5 bases from V and 0 from J, leaving 15 bases between them.

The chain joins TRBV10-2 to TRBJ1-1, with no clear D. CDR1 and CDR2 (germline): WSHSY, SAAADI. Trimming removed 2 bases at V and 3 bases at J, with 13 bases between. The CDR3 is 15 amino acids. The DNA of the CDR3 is TGCGCCAGCAGTGAGGGCATGGTCTCGGACACTGAAGCTTTCTTT. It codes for CASSEGMVSDTEAFF.

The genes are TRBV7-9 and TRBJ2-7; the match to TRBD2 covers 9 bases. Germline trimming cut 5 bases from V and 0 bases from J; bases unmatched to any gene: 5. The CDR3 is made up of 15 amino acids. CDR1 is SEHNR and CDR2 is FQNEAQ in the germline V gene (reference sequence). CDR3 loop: CASSPAGGRSYEQYF. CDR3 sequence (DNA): TGTGCCAGCAGCCCAGCGGGGGGTCGCTCCTACGAGCAGTACTTC.

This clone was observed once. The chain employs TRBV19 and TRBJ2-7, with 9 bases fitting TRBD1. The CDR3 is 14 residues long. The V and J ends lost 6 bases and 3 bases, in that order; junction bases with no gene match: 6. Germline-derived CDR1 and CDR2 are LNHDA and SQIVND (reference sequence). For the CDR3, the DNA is TGTGCCAGTAGACCGGGACAGGGTTTCTACGAGCAGTACTTC. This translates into CASRPGQGFYEQYF.

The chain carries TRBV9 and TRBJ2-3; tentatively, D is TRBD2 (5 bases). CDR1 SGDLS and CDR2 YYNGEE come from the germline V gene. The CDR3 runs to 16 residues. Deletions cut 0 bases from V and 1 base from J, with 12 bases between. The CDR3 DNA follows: TGTGCCAGCAGCGTAGAGCAGGCCGGGGGCACAGATACGCAGTATTTT. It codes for CASSVEQAGGTDTQYF.

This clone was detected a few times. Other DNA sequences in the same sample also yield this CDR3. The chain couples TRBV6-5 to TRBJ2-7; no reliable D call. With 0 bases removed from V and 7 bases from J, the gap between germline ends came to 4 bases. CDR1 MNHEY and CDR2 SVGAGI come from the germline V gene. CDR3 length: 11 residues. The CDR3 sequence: CASSYSGEQYF. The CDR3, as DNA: TGTGCCAGCAGTTACTCCGGGGAGCAGTACTTC.

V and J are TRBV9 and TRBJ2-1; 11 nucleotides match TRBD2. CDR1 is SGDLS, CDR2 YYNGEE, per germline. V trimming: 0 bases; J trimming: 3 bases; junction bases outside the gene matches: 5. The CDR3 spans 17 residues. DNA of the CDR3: TGTGCCAGCAGCGTAGACCTCGGGACTAGCGGCTACAATGAGCAGTTCTTC. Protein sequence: CASSVDLGTSGYNEQFF.